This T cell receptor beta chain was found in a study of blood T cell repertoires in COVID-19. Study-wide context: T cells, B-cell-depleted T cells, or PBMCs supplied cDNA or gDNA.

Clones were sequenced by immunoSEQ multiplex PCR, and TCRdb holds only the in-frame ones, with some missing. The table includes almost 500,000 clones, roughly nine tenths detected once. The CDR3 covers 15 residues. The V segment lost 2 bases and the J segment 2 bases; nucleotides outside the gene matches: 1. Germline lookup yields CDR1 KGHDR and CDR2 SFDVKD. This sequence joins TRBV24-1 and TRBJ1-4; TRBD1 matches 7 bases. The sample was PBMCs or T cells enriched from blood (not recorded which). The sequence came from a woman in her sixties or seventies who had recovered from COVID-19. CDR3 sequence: CATSDSGGTNEKLFF. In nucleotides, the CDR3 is TGTGCCACCAGTGATTCAGGGGGGACTAATGAAAAACTGTTTTTT.